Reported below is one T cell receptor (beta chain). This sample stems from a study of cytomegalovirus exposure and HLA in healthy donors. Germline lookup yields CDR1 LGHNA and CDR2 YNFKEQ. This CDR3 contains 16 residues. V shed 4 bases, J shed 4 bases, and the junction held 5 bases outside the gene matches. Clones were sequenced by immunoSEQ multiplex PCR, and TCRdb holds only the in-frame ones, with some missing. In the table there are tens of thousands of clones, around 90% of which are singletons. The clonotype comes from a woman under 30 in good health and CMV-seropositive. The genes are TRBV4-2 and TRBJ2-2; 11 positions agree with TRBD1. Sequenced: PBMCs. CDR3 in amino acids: CASSLGTGGRTGELFF. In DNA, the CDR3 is TGTGCCAGCAGCCTCGGGACAGGGGGGCGCACCGGGGAGCTGTTTTTT.